This T cell receptor beta chain originates from a study of blood T cell repertoires in COVID-19. On the study more broadly: Both acute and convalescent COVID-19 samples were obtained from the United States, Italy and Spain. The cDNA or gDNA used as material had been derived from T cells, B-cell-depleted T cells, or PBMCs.

In the source study's methods: Reference gene primer amplification in the assay estimated nucleated cell counts. The table came from immunoSEQ multiplex PCR; TCRdb's copy has only in-frame clones and leaves some out. V and J calls and clone size are given by that table; D and trimming were obtained from the DNA. This sample has roughly 120,000 clones, with about 83% found just once. This CDR3 has 16 residues. The V gene's germline CDR1 is LGHDT and CDR2 YNNKEL (reference sequence). Trimming left V 0 bases short and J 1 base short, with 12 bases between. Material for sequencing was peripheral blood. The chain has TRBV3-1 (or the pseudogene TRBV3-2) and TRBJ1-1, with no clear D. This TCR was recovered from a man in his fifties or sixties with acute or convalescent COVID-19. CDR3 coding DNA: TGTGCCAGCAGCCAAGATATGCAGGTTGCGAACACTGAAGCTTTCTTT. It encodes CASSQDMQVANTEAFF.